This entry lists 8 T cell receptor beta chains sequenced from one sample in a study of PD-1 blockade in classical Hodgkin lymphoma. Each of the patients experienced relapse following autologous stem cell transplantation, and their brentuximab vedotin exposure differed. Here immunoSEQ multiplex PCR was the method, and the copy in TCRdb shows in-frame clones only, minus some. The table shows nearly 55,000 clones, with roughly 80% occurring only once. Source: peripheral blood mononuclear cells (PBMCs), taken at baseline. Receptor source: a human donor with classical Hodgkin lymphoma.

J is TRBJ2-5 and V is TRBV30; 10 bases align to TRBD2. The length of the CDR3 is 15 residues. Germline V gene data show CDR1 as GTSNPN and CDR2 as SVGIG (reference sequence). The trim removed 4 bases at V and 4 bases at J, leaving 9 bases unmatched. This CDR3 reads CAWTPRRLAGETQYF. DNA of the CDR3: TGTGCCTGGACTCCTCGACGACTAGCGGGAGAGACCCAGTACTTC.

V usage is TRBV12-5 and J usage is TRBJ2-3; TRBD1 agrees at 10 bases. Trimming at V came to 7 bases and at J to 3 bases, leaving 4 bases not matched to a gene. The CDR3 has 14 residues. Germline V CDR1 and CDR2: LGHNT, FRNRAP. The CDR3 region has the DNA TGTGCTAGTGCCGGGGACAGGGGTACAGATACGCAGTATTTT. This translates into CASAGDRGTDTQYF.

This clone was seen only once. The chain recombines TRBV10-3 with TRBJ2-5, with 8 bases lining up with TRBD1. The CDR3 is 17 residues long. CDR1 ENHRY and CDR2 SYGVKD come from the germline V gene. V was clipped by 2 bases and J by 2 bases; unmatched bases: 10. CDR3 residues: CAISENVQGAIQETQYF. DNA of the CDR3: TGTGCCATCAGTGAGAACGTCCAGGGGGCAATTCAAGAGACCCAGTACTTC.

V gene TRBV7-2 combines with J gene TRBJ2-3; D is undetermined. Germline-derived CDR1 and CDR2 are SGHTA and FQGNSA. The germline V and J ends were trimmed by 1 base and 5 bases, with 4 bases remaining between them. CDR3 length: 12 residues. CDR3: CASSLVGDTQYF. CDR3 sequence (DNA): TGTGCCAGCAGCTTAGTTGGAGATACGCAGTATTTT.

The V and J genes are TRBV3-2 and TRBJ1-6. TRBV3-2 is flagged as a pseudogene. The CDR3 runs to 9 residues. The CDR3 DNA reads TGTGCCCTCTCAACTCCCCTCCACTTT. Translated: CALSTPLHF.

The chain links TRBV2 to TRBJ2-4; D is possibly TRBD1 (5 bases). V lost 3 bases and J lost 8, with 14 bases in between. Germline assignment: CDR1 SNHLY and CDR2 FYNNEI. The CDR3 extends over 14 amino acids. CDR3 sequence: CASSDSPGRDIQYF. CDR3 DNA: TGTGCCAGCAGTGACTCGCCAGGGCGAGACATTCAGTACTTC.

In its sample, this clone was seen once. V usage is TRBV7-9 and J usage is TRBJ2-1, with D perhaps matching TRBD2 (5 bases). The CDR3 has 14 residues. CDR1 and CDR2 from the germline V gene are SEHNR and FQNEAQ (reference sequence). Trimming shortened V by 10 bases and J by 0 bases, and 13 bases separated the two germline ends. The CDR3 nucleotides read TGTGCCACCCGCTATGGGAGCTCCTACAATGAGCAGTTCTTC. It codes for CATRYGSSYNEQFF. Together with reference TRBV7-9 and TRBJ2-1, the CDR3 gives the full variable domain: DTGVSQNPRHKITKRGQNVTFRCDPISEHNRLYWYRQTLGQGPEFLTYFQNEAQLEKSRLLSDRFSAERPKGSFSTLEIQRTEQGDSAMYLCATRYGSSYNEQFFGPGTRLTVL.

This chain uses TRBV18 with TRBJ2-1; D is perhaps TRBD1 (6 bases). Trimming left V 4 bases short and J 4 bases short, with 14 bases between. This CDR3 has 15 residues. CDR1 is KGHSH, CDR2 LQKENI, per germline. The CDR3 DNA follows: TGTGCCAGCTCACTAGCGACAGGAGCTTACAATGAGCAGTTCTTC. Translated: CASSLATGAYNEQFF.